The rows below give T cell receptor beta chains drawn from one sample of a study of blood T cell repertoires in COVID-19. Produced via immunoSEQ multiplex PCR; TCRdb's table is partial and in-frame only. The data show approximately 58,000 clones, 85% to 90% seen once. The sequencing input was peripheral blood. Source of these receptors: a man in his forties with active COVID-19. Both conserved end residues are part of each CDR3. A D gene is named only where the DNA matches it firmly. Rows give clone size only sometimes, using once, few, many, or a class for an expanded clone.

D gene,clone size,V gene,J gene,CDR3 protein,CDR3 DNA
-,-,TRBV5-6,TRBJ1-6,CASSLAADFYNSPLHF,TGTGCCAGCAGCTTGGCGGCGGATTTTTATAATTCACCCCTCCACTTT
TRBD1,-,TRBV9,TRBJ2-2,CASSFPGQGAQATGELFF,TGTGCCAGCAGTTTCCCGGGACAGGGGGCCCAGGCCACCGGGGAGCTGTTTTTT
TRBD1,once,TRBV28,TRBJ2-7,CASSWTGVFEQYF,TGTGCCAGCAGTTGGACAGGGGTATTCGAGCAGTACTTC
TRBD2,-,TRBV7-9,TRBJ2-3,CATSGSGSTDTQYF,TGTGCCACTAGCGGGAGCGGGTCCACAGATACGCAGTATTTT
-,-,TRBV30,TRBJ1-6,CAWSVRENSPLHF,TGTGCCTGGAGTGTACGGGAGAATTCACCCCTCCACTTT
TRBD1,-,TRBV15,TRBJ2-1,CATSRNLQGNEQFF,TGTGCCACCAGCAGAAACCTACAGGGGAATGAGCAGTTCTTC
TRBD2,-,TRBV28,TRBJ2-7,CASSIRTSGRFYEQYF,TGTGCCAGCAGTATCCGGACTAGCGGGAGGTTCTACGAGCAGTACTTC
-,once,TRBV24-1,TRBJ2-1,CATSDPDDGQAQPYNEQFF,TGTGCCACCAGTGATCCCGATGACGGACAAGCTCAACCCTACAATGAGCAGTTCTTC
-,-,TRBV28,TRBJ1-2,CASSLLGRPPNYYGYTF,TGTGCCAGCAGTTTACTCGGCAGGCCGCCGAATTACTATGGCTACACCTTC
TRBD2,-,TRBV18,TRBJ2-1,CASSPRLAGGSRVPSSYNEQFF,TGTGCCAGCTCACCGCGACTAGCGGGAGGCTCGAGGGTACCCAGCTCCTACAATGAGCAGTTCTTC
-,-,TRBV19,TRBJ1-1,CASSIVRDTEAFF,TGTGCCAGTAGTATAGTGAGGGACACTGAAGCTTTCTTT
TRBD2,-,TRBV7-9,TRBJ2-7,CASSRSGRSSYEQYF,TGTGCCAGCAGCCGCAGCGGGAGGAGCTCCTACGAGCAGTACTTC
-,once,TRBV21-1,TRBJ1-3,CGSGISSGNTIYF,TGTGGGAGCGGAATAAGCTCTGGAAACACCATATATTTT
-,once,TRBV7-2,TRBJ2-1,CASSLVDPHGAHNEQFF,TGTGCCAGCAGCTTAGTCGACCCCCACGGAGCACACAATGAGCAGTTCTTC
-,-,TRBV19,TRBJ2-3,CASSPQQGADTQYF,TGTGCCAGTAGTCCCCAACAGGGCGCAGATACGCAGTATTTT
TRBD2,few,TRBV6-5,TRBJ2-7,CASRRQTSGSYEQYF,TGTGCCAGCAGGAGACAGACTAGCGGCTCCTACGAGCAGTACTTC
TRBD1,-,TRBV18,TRBJ1-2,CASSPETGDRNYGYTF,TGTGCCAGCTCACCGGAGACAGGGGACCGAAACTATGGCTACACCTTC
TRBD1,-,TRBV27,TRBJ1-1,CASSYRGQGTEAFF,TGTGCCAGCAGTTACAGGGGGCAGGGCACTGAAGCTTTCTTT
-,-,TRBV6-5,TRBJ1-6,CASSPESNSPLHF,TGTGCCAGCAGTCCCGAGTCTAATTCACCCCTCCACTTT
TRBD2,-,TRBV5-1,TRBJ2-5,CASRTGWTSGSLRETQYF,TGCGCCAGCAGGACGGGTTGGACTAGCGGGAGTTTGCGCGAGACCCAGTACTTC
-,-,TRBV11-2,TRBJ2-5,CASSPREDRETQYF,TGTGCCAGCAGCCCCCGAGAAGATCGGGAGACCCAGTACTTC
TRBD1,-,TRBV7-2,TRBJ1-5,CASSSYRGSNQPQHF,TGTGCCAGCAGCTCGTACAGGGGTAGCAATCAGCCCCAGCATTTT
TRBD2,-,TRBV5-8,TRBJ2-1,CASSLIFGREALPQYNEQFF,TGTGCCAGCAGCTTGATTTTCGGGCGGGAGGCCCTGCCCCAATACAATGAGCAGTTCTTC
TRBD2,-,TRBV9,TRBJ2-1,CASSVGSLAGGNGEQFF,TGTGCCAGCAGCGTAGGTTCCCTAGCGGGGGGGAATGGTGAGCAGTTCTTC
TRBD1,-,TRBV19,TRBJ2-7,CASSSGTGLREWVDEQYF,TGTGCCAGTAGTTCCGGGACAGGGTTGCGGGAGTGGGTCGACGAGCAGTACTTC
-,few,TRBV6-1,TRBJ1-2,CASSEKNRADRSYGYTF,TGTGCCAGCAGTGAAAAAAACAGGGCCGATCGTAGCTATGGCTACACCTTC
-,-,TRBV29-1,TRBJ1-2,CSVELALKESNYGYTF,TGCAGCGTTGAACTGGCGCTAAAGGAGAGTAACTATGGCTACACCTTC
-,-,TRBV9,TRBJ1-1,CASSVDGAMNTEAFF,TGTGCCAGCAGCGTAGATGGAGCCATGAACACTGAAGCTTTCTTT
-,once,TRBV14,TRBJ1-1,CASSQDLGANTEAFF,TGTGCCAGCAGCCAAGATCTTGGGGCGAACACTGAAGCTTTCTTT
-,-,TRBV19,TRBJ2-1,CASISTLNEQFF,TGTGCCAGTATTTCCACTCTCAATGAGCAGTTCTTC
TRBD1,once,TRBV9,TRBJ1-2,CASNPTGSGGYTF,TGTGCCAGCAACCCGACAGGGTCAGGGGGCTACACCTTC
-,-,TRBV4-2,TRBJ2-1,CASSQRRAREFYNEQFF,TGTGCCAGCAGCCAAAGGAGGGCAAGGGAATTCTACAATGAGCAGTTCTTC
-,-,TRBV27,TRBJ1-2,CASSTLGGEGGYTF,TGTGCCAGCAGCACCCTAGGGGGGGAAGGAGGCTACACCTTC
-,once,TRBV11-2,TRBJ2-5,CASSLDRRGRGTQYF,TGTGCCAGCAGCTTAGATAGGAGAGGTCGGGGGACCCAGTACTTC
TRBD1,-,TRBV2,TRBJ2-2,CASRSDRATGELFF,TGTGCCAGCAGATCAGACAGGGCCACCGGGGAGCTGTTTTTT
TRBD2,-,TRBV5-1,TRBJ2-1,CASSSGTSGYNEQFF,TGCGCCAGCAGTTCCGGGACTAGCGGATACAATGAGCAGTTCTTC
TRBD1,-,TRBV19,TRBJ1-2,CASRGTDGYTF,TGTGCCAGTAGGGGGACAGATGGCTACACCTTC
-,-,TRBV5-4,TRBJ1-6,CASSTNAGVVDNSPLHF,TGTGCCAGCAGCACTAATGCAGGGGTCGTGGATAATTCACCCCTCCACTTT
-,-,TRBV27,TRBJ2-3,CASKVKRLIDTQYF,TGTGCCAGCAAAGTAAAGCGCCTTATAGATACGCAGTATTTT
TRBD1,-,TRBV18,TRBJ1-1,CASSPLTGGPNTEAFF,TGTGCCAGCTCACCGCTCACAGGGGGCCCGAACACTGAAGCTTTCTTT
TRBD2,once,TRBV30,TRBJ2-2,CAWRRGLNTGELFF,TGTGCCTGGAGGCGGGGGTTGAACACCGGGGAGCTGTTTTTT
-,-,TRBV29-1,TRBJ1-1,CSVVKQGSTEAFF,TGCAGCGTTGTTAAACAGGGTAGCACTGAAGCTTTCTTT
TRBD2,once,TRBV11-2,TRBJ2-1,CASNVGGTSVDEQFF,TGTGCCAGCAACGTCGGGGGGACCTCCGTGGATGAGCAGTTCTTC
-,-,TRBV21-1,TRBJ2-7,CASSKALPLEQYF,TGTGCCAGCAGCAAAGCCCTACCTCTGGAGCAGTACTTC
-,-,TRBV29-1,TRBJ2-2,CSVERGGVAGELFF,TGCAGCGTTGAAAGGGGGGGCGTGGCCGGGGAGCTGTTTTTT
-,-,TRBV5-4,TRBJ2-5,CASSSNLGGQETQYF,TGTGCCAGCAGCTCGAATCTCGGGGGCCAAGAGACCCAGTACTTC
TRBD2,-,TRBV14,TRBJ2-1,CASSPGLAGGPGEQFF,TGTGCCAGCAGCCCGGGACTAGCGGGAGGGCCGGGTGAGCAGTTCTTC
-,-,TRBV6-5,TRBJ2-7,CASRTGASSSYEQYF,TGTGCCAGCAGGACTGGGGCCTCAAGCTCCTACGAGCAGTACTTC
TRBD1,-,TRBV7-3,TRBJ2-2,CASSTRDRGPNTGELFF,TGTGCCAGCAGCACTCGGGACAGGGGGCCGAACACCGGGGAGCTGTTTTTT
TRBD1,-,TRBV28,TRBJ1-2,CASSSGTGVGRDGYTF,TGTGCCAGCAGTTCCGGGACAGGGGTAGGACGGGATGGCTACACCTTC
TRBD1,-,TRBV7-9,TRBJ1-2,CASSLGQDFAF,TGTGCCAGCAGCTTGGGACAGGATTTCGCCTTC
-,-,TRBV18,TRBJ1-1,CASLGLMNTEAFF,TGTGCCAGCCTGGGACTTATGAACACTGAAGCTTTCTTT
TRBD2,-,TRBV10-1,TRBJ2-1,CASSERLAGANKQFF,TGCGCCAGCAGTGAACGACTAGCGGGAGCCAATAAGCAGTTCTTC
-,-,TRBV7-2,TRBJ2-1,CASSRDLSSYNEQFF,TGTGCCAGCAGCCGGGACTTAAGCTCCTACAATGAGCAGTTCTTC